This TCR beta chain was identified in a study of T cell repertoires in cytomegalovirus infection. Study-wide results and limits: People with CMV and the relevant HLA were identified by cumulative public TCR beta family frequency. Dominant in the ex vivo response were TCR beta clonotypes restricted by HLA-C and specific for CMV.

TCRdb used MiXCR to reprocess the reads, holding one entry per CDR3 protein. This sample has roughly 500,000 distinct CDR3 sequences, with approximately 11% found just once. On this clonotype: Antigen specificity is unknown.

Trimming pared 6 bases from V and 6 bases from J, leaving 9 bases between. The CDR3 is made up of 12 amino acids. The V gene's germline CDR1 is MNHEY and CDR2 SMNVEV (reference sequence). The rearrangement joins TRBV27 to TRBJ2-1; no clear D. Material: PBMCs. This sequence was found in a human donor in good health (CMV status not recorded). Some clones in this sample may be carry-over from other donors' samples. CDR3: CASRSWLNEQFF. In DNA form, the CDR3 reads TGTGCCAGCAGGTCTTGGCTCAATGAGCAGTTCTTC.